These T cell receptor beta chains were read from a single sample in a study of blood T cell repertoires in COVID-19. Using immunoSEQ multiplex PCR, the repertoire was profiled, and TCRdb retains in-frame clones only, with some absent. The sample holds about 280,000 clones, just over 85% seen once. The sample comprised peripheral blood. The receptors originated from a woman aged 25 to 39 with active or convalescent COVID-19. Both conserved end residues are part of each CDR3. D genes are given only for firm matches. The listing skips clone size in some rows; elsewhere it reads once, few, many or a size class.

V gene,J gene,D gene,clone size,CDR3 protein,CDR3 DNA
TRBV7-6,TRBJ2-1,TRBD2,.,CASSTGGLAPRNEQFF,TGTGCCAGCAGCACCGGGGGACTAGCTCCTCGCAATGAGCAGTTCTTC
TRBV28,TRBJ2-2,TRBD2,.,CASSTRGGATGELFF,TGTGCCAGCAGTACACGCGGGGGGGCCACCGGGGAGCTGTTTTTT
TRBV5-6,TRBJ2-4,TRBD2,.,CASSSRDYLAKNIQYF,TGTGCCAGCTCCTCGCGGGACTACCTAGCCAAAAACATTCAGTACTTC
TRBV27,TRBJ1-6,.,.,CASSWLANSPLHF,TGTGCCAGCAGTTGGCTAGCTAATTCACCCCTCCACTTT
TRBV9,TRBJ1-6,TRBD1,.,CASSLGQGNSPLHF,TGTGCCAGCAGCCTGGGACAGGGGAATTCACCCCTCCACTTT
TRBV7-9,TRBJ2-1,TRBD2,.,CASSLGRGVYNEQFF,TGTGCCAGCAGCTTAGGGCGGGGGGTGTACAATGAGCAGTTCTTC
TRBV27,TRBJ1-6,TRBD1,.,CASSFHTGTANKSPLHF,TGTGCCAGCAGTTTCCACACGGGGACAGCCAACAAGTCACCCCTCCACTTT
TRBV19,TRBJ2-7,.,.,CASSIVGSGVYEQYF,TGTGCCAGTAGTATAGTCGGTAGCGGAGTCTACGAGCAGTACTTC
TRBV14,TRBJ2-3,TRBD1,.,CASSQAGTGYTDTQYF,TGTGCCAGCAGCCAAGCCGGGACAGGGTACACAGATACGCAGTATTTT
TRBV2,TRBJ1-5,.,once,CASSDETDNQPQHF,TGTGCCAGCAGTGACGAGACAGATAATCAGCCCCAGCATTTT
TRBV11-1,TRBJ1-5,.,few,CASSLDGQGSQPQHF,TGTGCCAGCAGCTTAGACGGCCAGGGTAGTCAGCCCCAGCATTTT
TRBV7-2,TRBJ1-2,.,.,CASSLATGGNYGYTF,TGTGCCAGCAGCTTAGCGACAGGCGGTAACTATGGCTACACCTTC
TRBV30,TRBJ1-2,TRBD1,.,CAWSVQGQGPFGYTF,TGTGCCTGGAGTGTACAGGGGCAGGGGCCCTTCGGCTACACCTTC
TRBV30,TRBJ2-5,.,.,CAWRAVEGLGETQYF,TGTGCCTGGAGAGCGGTAGAGGGTCTGGGGGAGACCCAGTACTTC
TRBV29-1,TRBJ1-2,TRBD1,.,CSVEDHGGGPRYGYTF,TGCAGCGTTGAAGATCATGGAGGGGGCCCTCGGTATGGCTACACCTTC
TRBV2,TRBJ1-2,TRBD1,.,CASTTTGDVTF,TGTGCCAGCACCACAACAGGGGATGTTACTTTC
TRBV30,TRBJ2-4,TRBD1,.,CAWSSIGGGAKNIQYF,TGTGCCTGGAGTTCAATAGGGGGCGGCGCCAAAAACATTCAGTACTTC
TRBV5-8,TRBJ1-2,.,.,CASSLVVLSDPNYGYTF,TGTGCCAGCAGCTTGGTTGTTTTGTCAGATCCTAACTATGGCTACACCTTC
TRBV6-6,TRBJ2-5,TRBD1,.,CASSPTGNYQETQYF,TGTGCCAGCAGCCCGACAGGGAACTACCAAGAGACCCAGTACTTC
TRBV6-6,TRBJ1-5,.,.,CASSWEGLEPQHF,TGTGCCAGCAGTTGGGAGGGGCTGGAGCCCCAGCATTTT
TRBV4-3,TRBJ1-5,.,few,CASSQEMGSPISPQHF,TGCGCCAGCAGCCAAGAAATGGGCAGTCCTATCTCGCCCCAGCATTTT
TRBV2,TRBJ2-1,.,.,CASRVPGFRWNEQFF,TGTGCCAGCAGGGTCCCGGGATTTCGGTGGAATGAGCAGTTCTTC
TRBV19,TRBJ1-1,TRBD1,.,CASSPRTGSTEAFF,TGTGCCAGTAGCCCCCGGACAGGGAGTACTGAAGCTTTCTTT
TRBV6-6,TRBJ2-1,TRBD1,.,CASRRDRVEQFF,TGTGCCAGCAGGCGCGACAGGGTCGAGCAGTTCTTC
TRBV6-2/TRBV6-3,TRBJ2-7,.,.,CASSYGGAPYEQYF,TGTGCCAGCAGTTACGGGGGGGCCCCCTACGAGCAGTACTTC
TRBV30,TRBJ2-5,.,once,CAWSVGGAETQYF,TGTGCCTGGAGTGTGGGGGGGGCAGAGACCCAGTACTTC
TRBV6-1,TRBJ1-2,TRBD1,.,CASSVTTGLNMGGYTF,TGTGCCAGCAGTGTAACGACAGGGCTTAATATGGGAGGCTACACCTTC
TRBV19,TRBJ1-3,.,.,CASSIDGSVGNTIYF,TGTGCCAGTAGTATAGATGGGAGTGTTGGAAACACCATATATTTT
TRBV7-2,TRBJ1-2,TRBD1,.,CASTSGQGYYGYTF,TGTGCCAGCACCTCAGGACAGGGCTACTATGGCTACACCTTC
TRBV5-8,TRBJ1-2,TRBD1,few,CASSETGGPIYGYTF,TGTGCCAGCAGCGAAACAGGGGGACCTATCTATGGCTACACCTTC
TRBV5-1,TRBJ2-1,TRBD2,.,CASSLGLAGLYNEQFF,TGCGCCAGCAGCTTGGGACTAGCGGGCCTGTACAATGAGCAGTTCTTC
TRBV30,TRBJ1-5,.,.,CAWSPSGDQPQHF,TGTGCCTGGAGTCCCAGCGGCGATCAGCCCCAGCATTTT
TRBV2,TRBJ1-1,.,.,CASRQGRGTEAFF,TGTGCCAGCAGACAGGGTCGAGGGACTGAAGCTTTCTTT
TRBV3-1/TRBV3-2,TRBJ1-4,.,.,CASSPMRLGTNEKLFF,TGTGCCAGCAGCCCCATGCGGTTAGGCACTAATGAAAAACTGTTTTTT
TRBV28,TRBJ1-5,.,.,CASLRRSGQPQHF,TGTGCCAGCCTGAGGAGATCTGGGCAGCCCCAGCATTTT
TRBV7-3,TRBJ2-3,.,once,CASSSTGRDTQYF,TGTGCCAGCAGCTCGACAGGTCGAGATACGCAGTATTTT
TRBV7-2,TRBJ2-5,.,.,CASSLRPTKETQYF,TGTGCCAGCAGCTTAAGACCAACTAAAGAGACCCAGTACTTC
TRBV10-2,TRBJ2-3,TRBD2,.,CASSDPGGTQYF,TGCGCCAGTTCCGACCCGGGAGGTACGCAGTATTTT
TRBV30,TRBJ2-2,TRBD1,once,CAWSGRNRGFVGAGELFF,TGTGCCTGGAGTGGAAGAAACAGGGGATTCGTAGGCGCCGGGGAGCTGTTTTTT
TRBV9,TRBJ2-2,TRBD1,.,CASSSPGQGKSRELFF,TGTGCCAGCAGCTCTCCGGGACAGGGGAAGTCTCGGGAGCTGTTTTTT
TRBV6-5,TRBJ2-7,TRBD2,.,CASTGGYEQYF,TGTGCCAGCACGGGGGGCTACGAGCAGTACTTC
TRBV28,TRBJ2-2,.,.,CASSYPTLNTGELFF,TGTGCCAGCAGTTACCCTACCTTGAACACCGGGGAGCTGTTTTTT
TRBV6-2/TRBV6-3,TRBJ2-1,TRBD2,.,CASSYSSGGGAEQFF,TGTGCCAGCAGTTACTCTAGCGGGGGGGGTGCTGAGCAGTTCTTC